This TCR beta chain was recorded in a study of Ad26.COV2.S vaccination and SARS-CoV-2 variants. Assay: immunoSEQ multiplex PCR; the TCRdb copy retains only in-frame clones and omits some. Of some 300,000 clones listed, just under 85% are singletons. There are 14 residues in the CDR3. V lost 2 bases and J lost 3, with 9 bases in between. Germline values: CDR1 MNHEY, CDR2 SVGEGT. Treatment defined: roughly 20 received Ad26.COV2.S at low or high dose, single or two shots; several received placebo; per-sample allocation not given. After the first vaccine or placebo injection, samples were drawn on day 63. The vaccine antigen was prefusion-stabilized Wuhan SARS-CoV-2 spike.

The rearrangement links TRBV6-2 or TRBV6-3 to TRBJ2-3, with unresolved D. This TCR came from a person aged 18 to 65 who received the Ad26.COV2.S COVID-19 vaccine or a placebo. The specimen was peripheral blood, collected in a trial of Ad26.COV2.S vaccine versus placebo. The CDR3 protein is CASSYDGQTDTQYF. DNA of the CDR3: TGTGCCAGCAGTTACGATGGTCAGACAGATACGCAGTATTTT.